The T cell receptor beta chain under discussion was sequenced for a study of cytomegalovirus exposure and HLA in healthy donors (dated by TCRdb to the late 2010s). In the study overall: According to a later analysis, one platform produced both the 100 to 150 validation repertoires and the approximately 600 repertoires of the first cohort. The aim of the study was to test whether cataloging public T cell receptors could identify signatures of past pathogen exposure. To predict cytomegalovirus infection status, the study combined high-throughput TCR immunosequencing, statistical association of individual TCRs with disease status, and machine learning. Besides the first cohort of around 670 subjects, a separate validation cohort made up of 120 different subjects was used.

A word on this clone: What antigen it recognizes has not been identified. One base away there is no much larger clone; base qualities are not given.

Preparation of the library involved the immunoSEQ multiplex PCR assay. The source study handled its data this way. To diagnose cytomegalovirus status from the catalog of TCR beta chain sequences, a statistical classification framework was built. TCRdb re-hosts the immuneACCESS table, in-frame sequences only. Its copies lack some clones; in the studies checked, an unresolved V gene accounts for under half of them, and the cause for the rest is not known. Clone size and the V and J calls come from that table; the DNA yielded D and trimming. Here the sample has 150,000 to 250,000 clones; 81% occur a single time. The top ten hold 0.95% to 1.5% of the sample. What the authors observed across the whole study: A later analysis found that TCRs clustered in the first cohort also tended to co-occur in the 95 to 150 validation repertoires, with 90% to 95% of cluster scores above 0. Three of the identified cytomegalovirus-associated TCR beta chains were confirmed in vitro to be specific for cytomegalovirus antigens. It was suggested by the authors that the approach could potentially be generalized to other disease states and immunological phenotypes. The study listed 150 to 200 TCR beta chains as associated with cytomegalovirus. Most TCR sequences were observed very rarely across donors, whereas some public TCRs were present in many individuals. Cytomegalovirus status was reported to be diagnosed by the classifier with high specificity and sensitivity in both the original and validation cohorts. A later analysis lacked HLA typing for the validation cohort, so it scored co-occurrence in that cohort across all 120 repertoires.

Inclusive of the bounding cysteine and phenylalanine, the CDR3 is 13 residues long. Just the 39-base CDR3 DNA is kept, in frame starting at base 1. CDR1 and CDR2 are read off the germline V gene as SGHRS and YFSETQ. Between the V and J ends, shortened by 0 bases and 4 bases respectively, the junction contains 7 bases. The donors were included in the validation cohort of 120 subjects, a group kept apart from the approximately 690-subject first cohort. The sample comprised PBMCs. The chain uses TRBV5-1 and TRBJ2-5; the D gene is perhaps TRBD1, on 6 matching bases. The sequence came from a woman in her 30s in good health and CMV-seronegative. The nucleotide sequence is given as TGCGCCAGCAGCTTGGGCAGGGGAGAGACCCAGTACTTC. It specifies CASSLGRGETQYF.